The TCR beta chain under discussion was sequenced for a study of Ad26.COV2.S vaccination and SARS-CoV-2 variants. Overall study results and limits: Spike-specific TCR breadth was greater in vaccine than placebo recipients. Vaccine recipients and placebo recipients showed similar non-spike TCR breadth.

Notes on this clone: Antigen specificity is unknown.

Treatment given: roughly 20 received Ad26.COV2.S at low or high dose, single or two shots; 5 received placebo; per-sample allocation not given. Each sample was drawn 63 days after the first injection (of vaccine or placebo). CDR3 length: 14 residues. Germline CDR1 is SNHLY and CDR2 is FYNNEI. Trimming at V came to 8 bases and at J to 7 bases, leaving 9 bases not matched to a gene. Only in-frame clones appear in the TCRdb table, and some are missing; sequencing was by immunoSEQ multiplex PCR. The repertoire holds hundreds of thousands of clones, with roughly 84% as singletons. The rearrangement joins TRBV2 to TRBJ2-7; 12 bases are a match to TRBD1. The sequence derives from a person aged 18-60 years who received the Ad26.COV2.S COVID-19 vaccine or a placebo. Sample: peripheral blood, taken in a trial of Ad26.COV2.S vaccine versus placebo. The CDR3 DNA is TGTGCCAGCTTCCGGGGACAGGGGGCGGGTGAGCAGTACTTC. As protein: CASFRGQGAGEQYF.